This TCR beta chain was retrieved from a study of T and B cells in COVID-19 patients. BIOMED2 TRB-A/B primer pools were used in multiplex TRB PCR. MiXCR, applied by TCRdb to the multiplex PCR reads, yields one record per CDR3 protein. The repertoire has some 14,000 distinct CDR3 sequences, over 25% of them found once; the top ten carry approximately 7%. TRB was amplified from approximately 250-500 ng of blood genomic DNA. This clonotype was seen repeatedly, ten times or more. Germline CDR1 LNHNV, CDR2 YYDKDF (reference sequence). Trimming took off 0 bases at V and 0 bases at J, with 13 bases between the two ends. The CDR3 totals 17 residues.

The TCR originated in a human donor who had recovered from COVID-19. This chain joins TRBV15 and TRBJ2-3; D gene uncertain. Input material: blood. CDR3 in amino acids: CATSRDRGQASTDTQYF. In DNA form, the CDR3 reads TGTGCCACCAGCAGAGATAGAGGTCAGGCTAGCACAGATACGCAGTATTTT.